The clone carrying this T cell receptor (beta chain) was seen once. The antigen is unknown. These data originate in a study of cytomegalovirus exposure and HLA in healthy donors. The V and J ends lost 0 bases and 5 bases respectively, with 12 bases between them. Germline CDR1 is SGDLS and CDR2 is YYNGEE. The CDR3 spans 14 residues. The study's findings and limits: Highly shared variants forming one cluster were likely a sequencing artifact. The study found most TCR sequences rare, yet found some public TCRs in many donors.

Primers: 60 Vbeta forward and 13 Jbeta reverse. Per the study methods: Approximately 12 million of some 80 million unique TCR beta chains were shared, per a later count. The protocol was immunoSEQ multiplex PCR, while the TCRdb copy is restricted to in-frame clones and leaves out a portion. V, J and clone size derive from that table, while D and trimming were established from the DNA sequence. This table has under 150,000 clones, roughly 84% appearing once. The chain combines TRBV9 with TRBJ2-7; no clear D. Sequencing used PBMCs. This receptor was identified in a girl under 10 years old in good health and CMV-seronegative. DNA of the CDR3: TGTGCCAGCAGCGTAGACCCCGTAAGCGACGAGCAGTACTTC. This encodes CASSVDPVSDEQYF.